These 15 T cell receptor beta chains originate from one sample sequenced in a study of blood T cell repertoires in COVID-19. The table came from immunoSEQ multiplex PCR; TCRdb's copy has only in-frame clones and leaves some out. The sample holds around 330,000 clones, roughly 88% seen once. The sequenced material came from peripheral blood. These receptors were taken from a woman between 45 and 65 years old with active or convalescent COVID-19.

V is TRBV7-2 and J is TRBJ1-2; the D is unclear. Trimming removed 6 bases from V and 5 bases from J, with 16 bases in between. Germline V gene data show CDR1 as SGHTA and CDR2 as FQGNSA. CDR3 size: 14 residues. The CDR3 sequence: CASRRPFSGYGYTF. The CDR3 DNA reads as TGTGCCAGCAGACGACCTTTCTCGGGATATGGCTACACCTTC.

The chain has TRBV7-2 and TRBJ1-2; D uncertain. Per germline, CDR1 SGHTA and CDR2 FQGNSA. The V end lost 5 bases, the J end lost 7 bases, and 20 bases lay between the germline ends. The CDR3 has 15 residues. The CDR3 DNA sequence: TGTGCCAGCAGCCTCGCGGGGAATTTAGAGGGTGGCTACACCTTC. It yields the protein CASSLAGNLEGGYTF.

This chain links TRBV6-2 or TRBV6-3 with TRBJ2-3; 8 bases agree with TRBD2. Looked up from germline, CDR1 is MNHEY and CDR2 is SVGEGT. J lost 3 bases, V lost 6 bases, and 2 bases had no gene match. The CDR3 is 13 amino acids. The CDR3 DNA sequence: TGTGCCAGCAGGCCTAGCGGGACAGATACGCAGTATTTT. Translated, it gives CASRPSGTDTQYF.

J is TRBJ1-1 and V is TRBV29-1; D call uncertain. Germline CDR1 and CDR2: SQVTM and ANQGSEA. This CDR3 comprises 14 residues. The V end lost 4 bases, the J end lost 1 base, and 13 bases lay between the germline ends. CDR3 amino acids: CSVGEGAENTEAFF. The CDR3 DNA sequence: TGCAGCGTTGGGGAGGGAGCGGAGAACACTGAAGCTTTCTTT.

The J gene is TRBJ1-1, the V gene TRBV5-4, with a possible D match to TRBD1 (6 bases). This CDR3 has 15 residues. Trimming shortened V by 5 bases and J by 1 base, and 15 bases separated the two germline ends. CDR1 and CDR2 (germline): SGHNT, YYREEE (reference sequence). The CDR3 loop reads CASSRDTTKNTEAFF. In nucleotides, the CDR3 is TGTGCCAGCAGTAGGGACACAACTAAGAACACTGAAGCTTTCTTT.

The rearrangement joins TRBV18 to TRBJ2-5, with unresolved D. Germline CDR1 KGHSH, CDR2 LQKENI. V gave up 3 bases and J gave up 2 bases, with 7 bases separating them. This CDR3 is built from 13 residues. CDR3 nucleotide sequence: TGTGCCAGCTCACCCGACACGCAAGAGACCCAGTACTTC. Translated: CASSPDTQETQYF.

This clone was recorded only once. The CDR3 DNA reads TGTGCCAGCGGACAGCGCCCCGGGGTAAAACTGTTTTTT. Translating gives CASGQRPGVKLFF. J is TRBJ1-4 and V is TRBV27, with a weak D call TRBD1 (6 bases). The CDR3 is 13 residues long. Per germline, CDR1 MNHEY and CDR2 SMNVEV (reference sequence). Trimming pared 8 bases from V and 10 bases from J, leaving 17 bases between.

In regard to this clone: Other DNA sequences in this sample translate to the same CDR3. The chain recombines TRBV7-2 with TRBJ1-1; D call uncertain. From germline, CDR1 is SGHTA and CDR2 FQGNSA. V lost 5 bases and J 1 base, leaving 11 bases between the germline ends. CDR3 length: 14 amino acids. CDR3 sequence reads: CASSPTGGNTEAFF. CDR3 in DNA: TGTGCCAGCAGCCCTACTGGAGGGAACACTGAAGCTTTCTTT.

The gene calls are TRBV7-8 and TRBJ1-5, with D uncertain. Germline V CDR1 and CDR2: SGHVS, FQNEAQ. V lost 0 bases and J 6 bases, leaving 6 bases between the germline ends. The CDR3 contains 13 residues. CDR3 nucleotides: TGTGCCAGCAGCTTAGCGTACGGTCAGCCCCAGCATTTT. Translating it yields CASSLAYGQPQHF. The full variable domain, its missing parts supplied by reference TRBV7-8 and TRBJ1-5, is GAGVSQSPRYKVAKRGQDVALRCDPISGHVSLFWYQQALGQGPEFLTYFQNEAQLDKSGLPSDRFFAERPEGSVSTLKIQRTQQEDSAVYLCASSLAYGQPQHFGDGTRLSIL.

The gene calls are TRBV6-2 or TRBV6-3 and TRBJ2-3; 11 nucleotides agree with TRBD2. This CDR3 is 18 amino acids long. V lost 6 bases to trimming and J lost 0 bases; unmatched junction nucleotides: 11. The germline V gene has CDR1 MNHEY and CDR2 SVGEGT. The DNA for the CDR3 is TGTGCCAGCAGCCGCACGCCCCGACTAGCGGGAAGCACAGATACGCAGTATTTT. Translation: CASSRTPRLAGSTDTQYF.

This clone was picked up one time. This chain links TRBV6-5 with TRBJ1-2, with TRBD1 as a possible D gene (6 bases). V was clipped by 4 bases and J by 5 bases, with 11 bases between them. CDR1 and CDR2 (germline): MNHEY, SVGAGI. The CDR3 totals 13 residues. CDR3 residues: CASSLTGGYGYTF. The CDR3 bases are TGTGCCAGCAGTTTGACAGGCGGGTATGGCTACACCTTC.

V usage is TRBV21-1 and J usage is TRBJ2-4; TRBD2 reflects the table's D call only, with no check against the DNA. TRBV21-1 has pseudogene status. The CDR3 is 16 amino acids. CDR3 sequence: CASSKGRALAKNIQYF. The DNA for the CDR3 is TGTGCCAGCAGCAAAGGGCGGGCCCTAGCCAAAAACATTCAGTACTTC.

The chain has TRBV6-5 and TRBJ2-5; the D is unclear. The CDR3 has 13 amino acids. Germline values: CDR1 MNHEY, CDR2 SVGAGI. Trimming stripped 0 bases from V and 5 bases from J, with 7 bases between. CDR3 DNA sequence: TGTGCCAGCAGTTACTCTAAACGGGAGACCCAGTACTTC. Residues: CASSYSKRETQYF.

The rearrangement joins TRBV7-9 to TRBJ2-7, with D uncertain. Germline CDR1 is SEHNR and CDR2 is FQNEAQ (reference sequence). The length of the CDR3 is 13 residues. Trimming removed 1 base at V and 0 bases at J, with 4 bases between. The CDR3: CASSLGASYEQYF. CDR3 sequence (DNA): TGTGCCAGCAGCTTAGGGGCCTCCTACGAGCAGTACTTC.

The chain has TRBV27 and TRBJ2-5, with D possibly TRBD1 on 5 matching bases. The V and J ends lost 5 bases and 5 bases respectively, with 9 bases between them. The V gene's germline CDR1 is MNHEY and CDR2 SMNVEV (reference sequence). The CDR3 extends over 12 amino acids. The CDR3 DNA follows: TGTGCCAGCAGTGGGGCTGCTGAGACCCAGTACTTC. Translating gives CASSGAAETQYF.